The present T cell receptor beta chain was sequenced within a study of vaccination and CD4 T cells after COVID-19 (dated by TCRdb to between 2021 and 2024). Some background on the complete study: Convalescent patients had a positive SARS-CoV-2 result on nasal swab PCR, and of these patients, several had mild disease and one had severe disease. The spike-specific CD4+ TCR repertoire was compared before and after mRNA vaccination in approximately ten COVID-19 convalescent patients and a handful of infection-naive healthy vaccine recipients. The time from the second vaccine dose to post-vaccine blood sampling had a median of around 72 days and ranged from about 12 to 241 days. Two doses of either the Pfizer-BioNTech BNT162b2 vaccine (n=8) or the Moderna mRNA-1273 vaccine (n=2) were administered to participants. Post-COVID blood samples were collected from convalescent patients a median of around 100 days after diagnosis, with a range of roughly 30 to 170 days. The convalescent cohort comprised six males and four females, including two Hispanic individuals, seven Caucasians, two Asians and one multiracial person.

The library was generated by PCR. Sequencing took place on an Illumina iSeq 100. Regarding the original processing steps: Non-productive sequences were filtered out, and CDR3s that did not start with C, did not end with F or W, or were shorter than 7 amino acids were discarded. Using R version 3.6.1, CDR3 homology was evaluated through Levenshtein distances (stringdist) along with unrooted phylogenetic trees (ape). TCRdb ran its own pipeline on the public reads, namely fastp trimming at Q25 and MiXCR clone calling, and kept in-frame beta chains. Every distinct CDR3 protein forms one entry, paired with its most common genes and DNA. The V and J calls, along with clone size, are taken from TCRdb and not from the paper's own processing. Across this sample there are roughly 16,000 distinct CDR3 sequences, with about three fifths seen only once. The ten largest clonotypes hold 1% to 1.3% of the sample.

Comments on this clonotype: Its antigen is currently not known. Base-call qualities are not available, and no considerably larger clone is one nucleotide away.

Overall study outcomes, separate from this receptor: Among convalescent patients, a median around 89% of the SARS-CoV-2-reactive clones seen after vaccination appeared only after vaccination, which suggests priming specific to the vaccine. Although the median number of SARS-CoV-2-reactive clonotypes went up from around 20 after infection to some 40 after vaccination, the increase was not significant. The number of convalescent patients in the study was relatively small, and the study did not examine early timepoints following natural infection. Of the vaccine-specific clones found in convalescent patients, nearly all (304 of 307) were mono-reactive for SARS-CoV-2 spike instead of being cross-reactive with common cold coronaviruses.

The positive SARS-CoV-2 PCR tests of the convalescent patients were dated from March to December 2020, before the Alpha, Beta and Delta variants emerged in the United States. PBMCs were separated from whole blood using Ficoll-Paque Plus gradient centrifugation and then either used fresh or cryopreserved at -140C. Per the germline V gene, SGHVS is the CDR1 and FNYEAQ is the CDR2. V ends up 5 bases short and J 1 base short, with an unmatched junction base count of 4. Measured from the cysteine to the phenylalanine, the CDR3 is 14 residues long. The sequence is cut down to CDR3 DNA, 42 bases in frame from base 1.

The receptor was isolated from a human donor who had recovered from COVID-19. The source was CD4+ T cells from blood, collected after SARS-CoV-2 vaccination. The sequence is built from TRBV7-6 and TRBJ1-1, with TRBD1 matching 7 junction bases. In nucleotides, the sequence is TGTGCCAGCAGCCCTTGGACAGGGAACACTGAAGCTTTCTTT. Translated, this is CASSPWTGNTEAFF. Supplemented by the reference TRBV7-6 and TRBJ1-1 proteins around the CDR3, the complete variable domain is GAGVSQSPRYKVTKRGQDVALRCDPISGHVSLYWYRQALGQGPEFLTYFNYEAQQDKSGLPNDRFSAERPEGSISTLTIQRTEQRDSAMYRCASSPWTGNTEAFFGQGTRLTVV.